This record covers a single T cell receptor beta chain. The antigen remains undetermined. The sample is drawn from a study of cytomegalovirus exposure and HLA in healthy donors. Study-wide context: The study's early data release held about 77 million unique TCRs from HLA-typed donors.

The study's findings and limits: As a later analysis revealed, most CMV-associated TCR beta chains appeared HLA-restricted. Within the data, a cluster of highly shared sequence variants was likely a sequencing artifact. Rare TCR sequences dominated, though some public TCRs recurred in many donors.

Amplification used 60 Vbeta primers and 13 Jbeta primers. The repertoire was sequenced with immunoSEQ multiplex PCR; TCRdb's copy has only in-frame clones and lacks some. Of roughly 220,000 clones listed, roughly 80% are singletons. V was shortened by 4 bases and J by 10 bases, with 20 bases between the two germline ends. In germline, CDR1 is SGDLS, CDR2 YYNGEE. The length of the CDR3 is 14 residues. The chain recombines TRBV9 with TRBJ2-5; maybe TRBD2 (5 bases). The origin of this receptor is a man aged 30-40 years in good health and CMV-seronegative. Source material: PBMCs. The CDR3 DNA follows: TGTGCCAGCAGCTCTTACGACACGGAGGTAGACCAGTACTTC. It yields the protein CASSSYDTEVDQYF.